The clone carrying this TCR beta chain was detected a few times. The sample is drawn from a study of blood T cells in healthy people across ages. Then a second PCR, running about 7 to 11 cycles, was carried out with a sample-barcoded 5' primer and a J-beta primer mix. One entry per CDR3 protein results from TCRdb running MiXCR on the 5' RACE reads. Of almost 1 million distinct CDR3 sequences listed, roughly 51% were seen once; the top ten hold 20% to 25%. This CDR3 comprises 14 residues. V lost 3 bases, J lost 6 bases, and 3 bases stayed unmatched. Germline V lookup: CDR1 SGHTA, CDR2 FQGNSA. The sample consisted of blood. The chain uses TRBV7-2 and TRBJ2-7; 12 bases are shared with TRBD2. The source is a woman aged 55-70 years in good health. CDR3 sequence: CASSFRLAGVEQYF. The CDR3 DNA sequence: TGTGCCAGCAGCTTCAGACTAGCGGGAGTCGAGCAGTACTTC.